This T cell receptor beta chain came from a study of response to subunit inactivated influenza vaccine. In this sample, this clonotype turned up many times. TCRdb used MiXCR to reprocess the RT-PCR reads, holding one entry per CDR3 protein. Among more than 550,000 distinct CDR3 sequences listed, around 11% were seen once. This CDR3 comprises 15 residues. The germline V gene has CDR1 SGHRS and CDR2 YFSETQ. Trimming left V 0 bases short and J 6 bases short, with 13 bases between. These records were also assigned to another study, of T cells expressing NK-cell markers. That report adds: Libraries used 5'RACE template switching adding universal primer site and UMIs.

This receptor was taken from a middle-aged man who received an inactivated influenza vaccine. V is TRBV5-1 and J is TRBJ2-1, with a tentative D call TRBD1 (6 bases). Material: PBMCs from blood, obtained on the day of vaccination. CDR3 amino acids: CASSLGVRTVNEQFF. DNA of the CDR3: TGCGCCAGCAGCTTGGGGGTCCGGACAGTCAATGAGCAGTTCTTC.